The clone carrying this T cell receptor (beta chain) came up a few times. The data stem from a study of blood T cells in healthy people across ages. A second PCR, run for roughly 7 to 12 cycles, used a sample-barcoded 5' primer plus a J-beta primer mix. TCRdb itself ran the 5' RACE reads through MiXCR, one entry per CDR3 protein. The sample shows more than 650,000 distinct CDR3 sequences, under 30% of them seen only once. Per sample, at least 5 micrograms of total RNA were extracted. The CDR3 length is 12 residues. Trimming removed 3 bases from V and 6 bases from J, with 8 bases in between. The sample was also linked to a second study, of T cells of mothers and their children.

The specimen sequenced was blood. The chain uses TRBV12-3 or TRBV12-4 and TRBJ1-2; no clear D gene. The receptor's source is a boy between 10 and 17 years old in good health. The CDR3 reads CASSFSGDGYTF. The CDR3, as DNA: TGTGCCAGCAGTTTTTCCGGCGATGGCTACACCTTC.